These 30 T cell receptor beta chains were all obtained from the same sample, sequenced in a study of T cells in Graves' hyperthyroidism and ophthalmopathy (dated by TCRdb to between 2019 and 2020). Library construction relied on multiplex PCR. Instrument on record: Illumina HiSeq 2000. The TCR beta CDR3 regions were amplified from RNA transcripts. The first round of RT-PCR for the TCR CDR3 was performed with the HTBI primer set and the Qiagen OneStep RT-PCR kit. TCRdb trimmed public reads at Q25 via fastp, called clones via MiXCR and kept in-frame beta chains. Each record represents a unique CDR3 protein, reported with the most common genes and DNA among its rows. This sample gives more than 300,000 distinct CDR3 sequences in total; 18% of them show up just once. The ten largest clones add up to 40% of the sample. Sequencing was performed on blood. The receptors were gathered from a man aged 18 to 29 with Graves' ophthalmopathy.

This clonotype was seen repeatedly, ten times or more. V and J are TRBV2 and TRBJ2-7; D gene ambiguous. This CDR3 is 12 amino acids long. CDR1 and CDR2 from the germline V gene are SNHLY and FYNNEI. The V and J ends lost 5 bases and 3 bases respectively, with 8 bases between them. CDR3 loop: CASSLEDYEQYF. The CDR3 DNA reads TGTGCCAGCAGTCTAGAGGACTACGAGCAGTACTTC. The full variable domain, in which reference TRBV2 and TRBJ2-7 provide the parts outside the CDR3, is EPEVTQTPSHQVTQMGQEVILRCVPISNHLYFYWYRQILGQKVEFLVSFYNNEISEKSEIFDDQFSVERPDGSNFTLKIRSTKLEDSAMYFCASSLEDYEQYFGPGTRLTVT.

There are a few counts of this clonotype. The rearrangement links TRBV29-1 to TRBJ1-1; TRBD1 is a possible D gene (6 bases). Germline loops: CDR1 SQVTM, CDR2 ANQGSEA. This CDR3 comprises 12 residues. Trimming pared 8 bases from V and 2 bases from J, leaving 12 bases between. CDR3 in amino acids: CSRRQVNTEAFF. The CDR3 nucleotides are TGCAGCAGGAGACAGGTTAACACTGAAGCTTTCTTT.

The table lists this clonotype with many counts. V is TRBV3-1 and J is TRBJ1-2, with 7 nucleotides matching TRBD1. Trimming cost V 0 bases and J 7 bases; bases outside gene matches: 5. CDR1 and CDR2 (germline): LGHDT, YNNKEL (reference sequence). The CDR3 spans 14 residues. The CDR3 region is CASSQEGGGVGYTF. The CDR3 DNA sequence: TGTGCCAGCAGCCAAGAAGGAGGGGGCGTTGGCTACACCTTC.

The chain is built from TRBV10-3 and TRBJ1-1; TRBD1 agrees at 7 bases. This CDR3 spans 15 amino acids. V shed 5 bases and J 2 bases; nucleotides not matched to a gene: 8. The germline gives CDR1 ENHRY, CDR2 SYGVKD. The CDR3 loop is CAISSTGTVNTEAFF. The DNA of the CDR3 is TGTGCCATCAGTTCGACAGGGACAGTCAACACTGAAGCTTTCTTT.

V is TRBV5-8 and J is TRBJ2-1; unclear D gene. There are 14 residues in the CDR3. Germline loops: CDR1 SGHTS, CDR2 YDEGEE. V was shortened by 6 bases and J by 0 bases, with 10 bases between the two germline ends. For the CDR3, the DNA is TGTGCCAGCAAAACTTCTAGCTCCTACAATGAGCAGTTCTTC. Its translation: CASKTSSSYNEQFF.

This chain joins TRBV19 and TRBJ2-7; possibly TRBD2 for D (5 bases). CDR1 and CDR2 from the germline V gene are LNHDA and SQIVND (reference sequence). CDR3 size: 12 residues. V was clipped by 3 bases and J by 5 bases, with 8 bases between them. The CDR3 region has the DNA TGTGCCAGTAGTATTCCCGGGGACGAGCAGTACTTC. Protein product: CASSIPGDEQYF.

This rearrangement joins TRBV10-3 to TRBJ1-2, with D possibly being TRBD1 (6 bases). There are 21 residues in the CDR3. Trimming took off 0 bases at V and 2 bases at J, with 28 bases between the two ends. Germline CDR1 is ENHRY and CDR2 is SYGVKD. The CDR3 coding sequence is TGTGCCATCAGTGAGTCGCGGGGGGGCAGTGCGGCAGATTACCGGAACTATGGCTACACCTTC. This encodes CAISESRGGSAADYRNYGYTF.

This clonotype has more than one count but fewer than ten. The chain is built from TRBV19 and TRBJ1-1; TRBD1 matches 8 bases. This CDR3 spans 15 amino acids. With V trimmed by 6 bases and J by 5 bases, 11 bases remained unmatched. CDR1 LNHDA and CDR2 SQIVND come from the germline V gene (reference sequence). CDR3 nucleotide sequence: TGTGCCAGTAGGGGTTGGGACAGGCTTGGGACTGAAGCTTTCTTT. Residues: CASRGWDRLGTEAFF. The variable domain in full, with the rest retrieved from reference TRBV19 and TRBJ1-1, is DGGITQSPKYLFRKEGQNVTLSCEQNLNHDAMYWYRQDPGQGLRLIYYSQIVNDFQKGDIAEGYSVSREKKESFPLTVTSAQKNPTAFYLCASRGWDRLGTEAFFGQGTRLTVV.

This clonotype was seen ten or more times. The chain couples TRBV28 to TRBJ2-5; D call uncertain. Germline CDR1 is MDHEN and CDR2 is SYDVKM. CDR3 length equals 17 residues. Between the trimmed V and J ends, which lost 1 base and 0 bases, there was a span of 15 bases. CDR3 in amino acids: CASSLYLIEADQETQYF. In nucleotides, the CDR3 is TGTGCCAGCAGTTTATATCTGATCGAGGCCGACCAAGAGACCCAGTACTTC.

The V call is TRBV5-5, the J call TRBJ2-7; D is undetermined. Germline V gene data show CDR1 as SGHKS and CDR2 as YYEKEE (reference sequence). The CDR3 covers 13 residues. V was cut by 4 bases and J by 6 bases, with 14 bases left in between. The CDR3 here is CASSPDRYGEQYF. The CDR3 coding sequence is TGTGCCAGCAGCCCCGACCGGTATGGCGAGCAGTACTTC.

There are a few counts of this clonotype. The chain uses TRBV24-1 and TRBJ2-7; TRBD1 might be the D (5 bases). Trimming took 9 bases from V and 0 from J, leaving 20 bases between them. There are 16 residues in the CDR3. The germline CDR1 and CDR2 sequences are KGHDR and SFDVKD. This CDR3 reads CATLHASDGHSYEQYF. The CDR3 coding sequence is TGTGCCACCTTACACGCATCGGACGGACACTCCTACGAGCAGTACTTC.

This clonotype came up a few times. The chain carries TRBV24-1 and TRBJ2-1; 8 bases are a match to TRBD2. This CDR3 has 15 amino acids. CDR1 is KGHDR, CDR2 SFDVKD, per germline. The junction had 6 bases not matched to a gene; V was cut back by 6 bases and J by 3 bases. The CDR3 DNA reads TGTGCCACCAGTAAACTAAGCGGGGGCTACAATGAGCAGTTCTTC. This translates into CATSKLSGGYNEQFF.

This clonotype was recorded a few times. The chain links TRBV2 to TRBJ2-1; 8 nucleotides match TRBD2. Germline V gives CDR1 SNHLY, CDR2 FYNNEI. Germline trimming cut 0 bases from V and 5 bases from J; bases unmatched to any gene: 6. The CDR3 is 16 amino acids. The CDR3 DNA sequence: TGTGCCAGCAGTGAAGCTGGGAGCGGGGGTAACAATGAGCAGTTCTTC. As protein: CASSEAGSGGNNEQFF.

This clonotype has just a few counts. The chain recombines TRBV2 with TRBJ2-1, with a weak D call TRBD1 (6 bases). Germline loops: CDR1 SNHLY, CDR2 FYNNEI. The CDR3 is made up of 14 amino acids. The germline V and J ends were trimmed by 6 bases and 15 bases, with 24 bases remaining between them. The CDR3 reads CASSQTTGPPQRFF. The CDR3, as DNA: TGTGCCAGCAGCCAAACGACAGGCCCCCCACAAAGGTTCTTC.

This clonotype was counted at least ten times. The chain uses TRBV6-2 or TRBV6-3 and TRBJ1-2; TRBD1 is a possible D gene (5 bases). The germline V gene has CDR1 MNHEY and CDR2 SVGEGT. The V and J ends lost 0 bases and 4 bases respectively, with 9 bases between them. CDR3 size: 14 residues. The CDR3 reads CASSYSGRTYGYTF. The CDR3 DNA reads as TGTGCCAGCAGTTACTCGGGACGGACCTATGGCTACACCTTC.

In DNA, the CDR3 is TGCAGTGCTATCGGACGCTTCAATCAGCCCCAGCATTTT. Translating gives CSAIGRFNQPQHF. The chain combines TRBV20-1 with TRBJ1-5; no definite D call. Trimming cost V 4 bases and J 3 bases, with 10 bases left between them. Looked up from germline, CDR1 is DFQATT and CDR2 is SNEGSKA (reference sequence). This CDR3 is 13 amino acids long.

As concerns this clonotype: One base away lies a much larger clone, so this may be a sequencing read error. The rearrangement links TRBV7-3 to TRBJ2-1, with a tentative D call TRBD2 (5 bases). The germline V gene encodes CDR1 SGHTA and CDR2 FQGTGA. The CDR3 sequence is 14 residues long. Trimming took off 5 bases at V and 10 bases at J, with 18 bases between the two ends. CDR3 loop: CASSNGRGSGEQFF. CDR3 DNA: TGTGCCAGCAGCAACGGACGGGGATCGGGGGAGCAGTTCTTC.

This clonotype was recorded at least ten times. This chain connects TRBV12-3 or TRBV12-4 to TRBJ2-3, with 7 bases aligning to TRBD2. With V trimmed by 7 bases and J by 4 bases, 8 bases remained unmatched. CDR3 length: 14 amino acids. CDR3 in amino acids: CASIQRGEADTQYF. CDR3 sequence (DNA): TGTGCCAGCATTCAACGGGGGGAAGCAGATACGCAGTATTTT.

The V call is TRBV29-1, the J call TRBJ1-4, with 11 bases fitting TRBD1. V lost 7 bases, J lost 8 bases, and 12 bases stayed unmatched. Germline loops: CDR1 SQVTM, CDR2 ANQGSEA. The CDR3 has 15 amino acids. The CDR3: CSAGGGQGGGEKLFF. Here the CDR3 DNA reads TGCAGCGCCGGAGGGGGACAGGGGGGAGGAGAAAAACTGTTTTTT. Together with reference TRBV29-1 and TRBJ1-4, the CDR3 gives the full variable domain: SAVISQKPSRDICQRGTSLTIQCQVDSQVTMMFWYRQQPGQSLTLIATANQGSEATYESGFVIDKFPISRPNLTFSTLTVSNMSPEDSSIYLCSAGGGQGGGEKLFFGSGTQLSVL.

In this sample, this clonotype turned up many times. This rearrangement joins TRBV27 to TRBJ2-1, with D possibly called TRBD1 or TRBD2 (6 bases each). The V end was cut by 6 bases, the J end by 4 bases, with 13 bases between. The CDR3 has 14 residues. The germline gives CDR1 MNHEY, CDR2 SMNVEV (reference sequence). CDR3 nucleotide sequence: TGTGCCAGCAGCTTAGCGGACAGTTACAATGAGCAGTTCTTC. As protein: CASSLADSYNEQFF.

A remark on this clonotype: A much larger clone differs from this one at a single base, so this may be a read error. V gene TRBV29-1 combines with J gene TRBJ2-1, with 14 bases matching TRBD2. Germline V lookup: CDR1 SQVTM, CDR2 ANQGSEA. There are 16 residues in the CDR3. V trimming: 3 bases; J trimming: 3 bases; junction bases outside the gene matches: 4. This CDR3 reads CSVDGTSGGFYNEQFF. CDR3 nucleotide sequence: TGCAGCGTTGACGGGACTAGCGGGGGCTTCTACAATGAGCAGTTCTTC.

This clonotype was observed at least ten times. The chain couples TRBV27 to TRBJ2-7, with D tentatively TRBD1 (5 bases). This CDR3 is built from 15 residues. Trimming cost V 1 base and J 1 base, with 11 bases left between them. CDR1 MNHEY and CDR2 SMNVEV come from the germline V gene (reference sequence). CDR3 protein: CASSLYQGTSYEQYF. The CDR3 DNA reads as TGTGCCAGCAGTTTATACCAGGGAACTTCCTACGAGCAGTACTTC.

This clonotype was detected a few times. The chain employs TRBV19 and TRBJ2-1; tentatively, D is TRBD1 or TRBD2 (5 bases each). V lost 3 bases and J lost 2, with 11 bases in between. This CDR3 has 15 amino acids. Germline-derived CDR1 and CDR2 are LNHDA and SQIVND (reference sequence). The CDR3 loop is CASSMGRGPYNEQFF. The CDR3 DNA sequence: TGTGCCAGTAGTATGGGAAGGGGACCCTACAATGAGCAGTTCTTC.

This clonotype was counted between two and nine times. The V gene is TRBV29-1, the J gene TRBJ2-7, with D perhaps matching TRBD1 or TRBD2 (6 bases each). This CDR3 spans 14 amino acids. Trimming took 6 bases from V and 0 from J, leaving 15 bases between them. The germline gives CDR1 SQVTM, CDR2 ANQGSEA. The CDR3 is CSVVQGRSSYEQYF. The DNA of the CDR3 is TGCAGCGTGGTTCAGGGGAGGAGCTCCTACGAGCAGTACTTC.

The chain couples TRBV25-1 to TRBJ1-2; 7 positions match TRBD1. CDR3 length: 17 residues. Germline lookup yields CDR1 MGHDK and CDR2 SYGVNS. Losses at the gene ends were 4 bases for V and 2 bases for J; bases not matched to a gene: 13. The CDR3 protein is CASSGHRGRDPNYGYTF. Written as DNA, the CDR3 is TGTGCCAGCAGTGGCCACAGGGGACGGGACCCGAACTATGGCTACACCTTC.

This clonotype is a singleton in its sample. An end of the junction does not agree with germline; a read error may underlie this. The chain couples TRBV3-1 to TRBJ1-5, with 9 bases that match TRBD1. The CDR3 totals 14 residues. Germline V lookup: CDR1 LGHDT, CDR2 YNNKEL (reference sequence). For the CDR3, the DNA is TGTACCAGCAGCCAGGGGACAGGGAATCAGCCCCAGCATTTT. It codes for CTSSQGTGNQPQHF.

This clonotype occurred many times. This chain joins TRBV7-9 and TRBJ1-1; D is unclear. Germline CDR1 is SEHNR and CDR2 is FQNEAQ (reference sequence). Trimming pared 2 bases from V and 6 bases from J, leaving 7 bases between. This CDR3 region has 12 residues. In DNA form, the CDR3 reads TGTGCCAGCAGCTTATTTCTTCCTGAAGCTTTCTTT. This gives the protein CASSLFLPEAFF.

This clonotype has a handful of counts. The J gene is TRBJ2-7, the V gene TRBV6-5; D possibly uses TRBD1 or TRBD2 (7 bases each). Germline V gene lookup returns CDR1 MNHEY and CDR2 SVGAGI. The CDR3 totals 16 residues. The V end was cut by 0 bases, the J end by 3 bases, with 15 bases between. CDR3 in DNA: TGTGCCAGCAGTTACTCCGGGCAGGGGGGGGGCTACGAGCAGTACTTC. It codes for CASSYSGQGGGYEQYF.

This chain uses TRBV18 with TRBJ2-7, with D perhaps matching TRBD1 (5 bases). Trimming shortened V by 4 bases and J by 4 bases, and 14 bases separated the two germline ends. The CDR3 runs 14 residues. Looked up from germline, CDR1 is KGHSH and CDR2 is LQKENI. CDR3 amino acids: CASSLIQEPYEQYF. CDR3 DNA: TGTGCCAGCTCACTAATACAGGAACCTTACGAGCAGTACTTC.

The V and J genes are TRBV2 and TRBJ1-1; the match to TRBD1 covers 7 bases. Germline CDR1 SNHLY, CDR2 FYNNEI. This CDR3 spans 14 amino acids. V lost 8 bases to trimming and J lost 5 bases; unmatched junction nucleotides: 11. CDR3 region: CASLEGARATEAFF. CDR3 nucleotide sequence: TGTGCCAGCTTGGAGGGGGCGAGGGCGACTGAAGCTTTCTTT.